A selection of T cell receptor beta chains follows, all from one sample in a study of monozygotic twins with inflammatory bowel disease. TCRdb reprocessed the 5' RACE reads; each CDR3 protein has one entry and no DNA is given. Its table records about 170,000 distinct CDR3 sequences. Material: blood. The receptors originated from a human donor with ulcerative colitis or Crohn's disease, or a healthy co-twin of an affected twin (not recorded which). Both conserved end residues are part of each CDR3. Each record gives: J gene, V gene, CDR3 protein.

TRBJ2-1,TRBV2,CASTKGEGLNEQFF
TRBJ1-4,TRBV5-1,CASSLDETGSLGNEKLFF
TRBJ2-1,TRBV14,CASSQGVTSGYRVSYNEQFF
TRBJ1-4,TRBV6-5,CASSYQAPRGTNEKLFF
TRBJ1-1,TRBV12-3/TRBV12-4,CASSFGTANMNTEAFF
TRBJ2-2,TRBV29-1,CSAEGAGGADGELFF
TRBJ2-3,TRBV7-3,CASSRTSGSVADTQYF
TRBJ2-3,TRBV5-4,CASSWEGGGTDTQYF
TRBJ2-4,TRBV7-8,CASSPISDIRGAKNIQYF
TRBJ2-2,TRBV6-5,CASVPGLNTGELFF
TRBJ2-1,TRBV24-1,CATSDPVVEANNEQFF
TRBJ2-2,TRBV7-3,CASSLNKGNTGELFF
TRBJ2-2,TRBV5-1,CASSAGTLANTGELFF
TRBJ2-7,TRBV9,CASSEEMWDEQYF
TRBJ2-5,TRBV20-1,CSARDPLGTETQYF
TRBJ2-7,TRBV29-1,CSVGGAGYEQYF
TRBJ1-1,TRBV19,CASSIHRAMNTEAFF
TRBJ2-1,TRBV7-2,CASSFSGQGNNEQFF
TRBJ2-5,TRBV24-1,CATSDWGTGRQETQYF
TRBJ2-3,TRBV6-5,CASSYPGGSSTDTQNF
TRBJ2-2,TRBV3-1,CASSRDRGDTGELFF
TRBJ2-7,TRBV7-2,CASSFEGTGTYEQYF
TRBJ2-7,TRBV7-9,CASSSLAEPTRAYEQYF
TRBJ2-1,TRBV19,CASRGYNEQFF